The clone carrying this TCR beta chain has a single count. This entry comes from a study of blood T cell repertoires in COVID-19. Study at large: Both acute and convalescent COVID-19 samples were obtained from the United States, Italy and Spain. The analysed material was cDNA or gDNA that came from T cells, B-cell-depleted T cells, or PBMCs.

Original methodology: Estimation of nucleated cell counts relied on the amplification of reference gene primers. Profiling relied on immunoSEQ multiplex PCR, and the TCRdb table lists in-frame clones only, not all of them. The DNA was the basis for D and trimming; V, J and clone size are from that table. The table includes 220,000 or so clones, around four fifths detected once. V lost 2 bases to trimming and J lost 6 bases, with 11 bases between them. The CDR3 contains 13 residues. The V gene's germline CDR1 is SGHRS and CDR2 YFSETQ. The sequence was collected from a man between 25 and 39 years old with active or convalescent COVID-19. V is TRBV5-1 and J is TRBJ1-2; possible D gene TRBD1, 6 bases. Sequenced input: peripheral blood. For the CDR3, the DNA is TGCGCCAGCAGCTTACAGGGTACCCATGGCTACACCTTC. Amino acids: CASSLQGTHGYTF.